The next 18 T cell receptor beta chains were all read from a single sample in a study of identical twins. TCRdb re-called the 5' RACE reads with MiXCR, one entry per CDR3 protein. There are around 1.7 million distinct CDR3 sequences in the sample; more than 30% occur only once, and approximately 0.25% lies in the top ten. The sequencing sample was made of cord blood. The origin of the receptors is a newborn girl in good health.

To note about this clonotype: This may come from a read error, since a much larger clone is one base off. The CDR3 is CASGQVNPYEQYF. CDR3 coding DNA: TGCGCCAGCGGCCAAGTAAACCCCTACGAGCAGTACTTC. The chain uses TRBV4-1 and TRBJ2-7; no firm D call. From germline, CDR1 is MGHRA and CDR2 YSYEKL. There are 13 residues in the CDR3.

Of note for this clonotype: It may be a read error: a sequence one base away is much more abundant. This rearrangement joins TRBV2 to TRBJ2-4, with no clear D. CDR1 is SNHLY and CDR2 is FYNNEI in the germline V gene. The length of the CDR3 is 15 residues. This chain's CDR3 is CAGSEAQQVLHIQYF. CDR3 DNA sequence: TGTGCCGGCAGTGAAGCGCAGCAGGTCCTGCACATTCAGTACTTC.

The rearrangement joins TRBV4-1 to TRBJ2-4, with 11 bases identical to TRBD2. Per germline, CDR1 MGHRA and CDR2 YSYEKL. V lost 4 bases, J lost 2 bases, and 4 bases stayed unmatched. The CDR3 length is 16 residues. CDR3 residues: CASSPIAGGPKNIQYF. The CDR3 DNA follows: TGCGCCAGCAGCCCGATAGCGGGGGGGCCCAAAAACATTCAGTACTTC.

The V gene is TRBV13, the J gene TRBJ2-3, with D unclear. The V gene's germline CDR1 is PRHDT and CDR2 FYEKMQ (reference sequence). The CDR3 runs to 13 residues. Between the trimmed V and J ends, which lost 6 bases and 2 bases, there was a span of 9 bases. CDR3 DNA: TGTGCCAGCAGGGCTAGACCCACAGATACGCAGTATTTT. Amino acid sequence: CASRARPTDTQYF.

The table lists this clonotype with a few counts. The chain has TRBV6-2 or TRBV6-3 and TRBJ2-7; D perhaps matches TRBD1 (5 bases). The germline V gene encodes CDR1 MNHEY and CDR2 SVGEGT. Between the trimmed V and J ends, which lost 3 bases and 4 bases, there was a span of 16 bases. The CDR3 runs to 15 residues. The CDR3 reads CASSYRGRETYEQYF. In nucleotides, the CDR3 is TGTGCCAGCAGTTATCGTGGCAGGGAAACATACGAGCAGTACTTC.

The V and J genes are TRBV7-6 and TRBJ1-5; 10 bases map to TRBD1. Germline V gives CDR1 SGHVS, CDR2 FNYEAQ. The CDR3 runs to 19 residues. Losses at the gene ends were 3 bases for V and 1 base for J; bases not matched to a gene: 12. CDR3 in DNA: TGTGCCAGCAGCTTCGGACAGGGGGGAATTAAAGTCAGCAATCAGCCCCAGCATTTT. The encoded protein is CASSFGQGGIKVSNQPQHF.

V and J are TRBV5-1 and TRBJ2-7, with 12 positions matching TRBD2. The V and J ends lost 4 bases and 1 base, in that order; junction bases with no gene match: 6. The CDR3 runs 16 residues. Per the germline V gene, CDR1 is SGHRS and CDR2 is YFSETQ. CDR3 sequence reads: CASSGGTSGWSYEQYF. CDR3 coding DNA: TGCGCCAGCAGCGGTGGGACTAGCGGGTGGTCCTACGAGCAGTACTTC.

This clonotype was seen a few times. The chain has TRBV20-1 and TRBJ2-1; D gene unclear. The CDR3 covers 12 residues. The germline V gene encodes CDR1 DFQATT and CDR2 SNEGSKA (reference sequence). V lost 3 bases and J 3 bases, leaving 6 bases between the germline ends. The CDR3, as DNA: TGCAGTGCTAGGTTTGGCTACAATGAGCAGTTCTTC. Protein: CSARFGYNEQFF.

The chain couples TRBV20-1 to TRBJ2-7, with TRBD2 matching over 9 bases. The V and J ends lost 0 bases and 3 bases, in that order; junction bases with no gene match: 6. The CDR3 runs to 15 residues. CDR1 DFQATT and CDR2 SNEGSKA come from the germline V gene (reference sequence). For the CDR3, the DNA is TGCAGTGCTAGAGATGAGCTAGCGGGGAACTACGAGCAGTACTTC. Translated, it gives CSARDELAGNYEQYF.

This clonotype was detected only a few times. V and J are TRBV5-1 and TRBJ2-1; D is unclear. The V gene lost 0 bases and the J gene lost 5 bases, with 9 bases spanning the gap. Per the germline V gene, CDR1 is SGHRS and CDR2 is YFSETQ. The CDR3 is 14 residues long. The CDR3 sequence: CASSLAVEDNEQFF. CDR3 sequence (DNA): TGCGCCAGCAGCTTGGCGGTAGAAGACAATGAGCAGTTCTTC.

A few counts support this clonotype. This chain connects TRBV3-1 to TRBJ2-1; D possibly uses TRBD1 or TRBD2 (6 bases each). V was cut by 1 base and J by 9 bases, with 13 bases left in between. Germline CDR1 LGHDT, CDR2 YNNKEL (reference sequence). The CDR3 consists of 14 residues. The CDR3 DNA reads TGTGCCAGCAGCCAAGCGAGGGGGGCCAGTGAGCAGTTCTTC. Amino acid sequence: CASSQARGASEQFF.

The chain has TRBV10-3 and TRBJ2-7, with D perhaps given as TRBD1 or TRBD2 (5 bases each). The CDR3 sequence is 13 residues long. Germline V CDR1 and CDR2: ENHRY, SYGVKD. The V gene lost 4 bases and the J gene lost 2 bases, with 9 bases spanning the gap. The CDR3 DNA reads as TGTGCCATCAGTGCCAGGGAGACCTACGAGCAGTACTTC. Translated, it gives CAISARETYEQYF.

J is TRBJ2-4 and V is TRBV29-1; D might be TRBD1 or TRBD2, each matching 5 bases. Trimming left V 4 bases short and J 6 bases short, with 10 bases between. Germline values: CDR1 SQVTM, CDR2 ANQGSEA. CDR3 length equals 12 residues. The CDR3 sequence is CSVGGNRNIQYF. In nucleotides, the CDR3 is TGCAGCGTTGGGGGGAACAGAAACATTCAGTACTTC. The entire variable domain, with the rest obtained from reference TRBV29-1 and TRBJ2-4, is as follows: SAVISQKPSRDICQRGTSLTIQCQVDSQVTMMFWYRQQPGQSLTLIATANQGSEATYESGFVIDKFPISRPNLTFSTLTVSNMSPEDSSIYLCSVGGNRNIQYFGAGTRLSVL.

This rearrangement joins TRBV3-1 to TRBJ2-1; D not resolved. This CDR3 has 17 residues. Between the trimmed V and J ends, which lost 4 bases and 3 bases, there was a span of 19 bases. Germline values: CDR1 LGHDT, CDR2 YNNKEL (reference sequence). CDR3 DNA sequence: TGTGCCAGCAGCCCCTCAAGAGCCGGTAGTGTCTACAATGAGCAGTTCTTC. Protein product: CASSPSRAGSVYNEQFF.

This clonotype has just a few counts. The rearrangement links TRBV28 to TRBJ2-6, with D unresolved. This CDR3 has 13 amino acids. Between the trimmed V and J ends, which lost 7 bases and 2 bases, there was a span of 6 bases. Germline CDR1 is MDHEN and CDR2 is SYDVKM. The CDR3 DNA reads TGTGCCAGCACCGCGGCTGGGGCCAACGTCCTGACTTTC. It encodes CASTAAGANVLTF. The full variable domain, in which reference TRBV28 and TRBJ2-6 provide the parts outside the CDR3, is DVKVTQSSRYLVKRTGEKVFLECVQDMDHENMFWYRQDPGLGLRLIYFSYDVKMKEKGDIPEGYSVSREKKERFSLILESASTNQTSMYLCASTAAGANVLTFGAGSRLTVL.

This clonotype was detected only a few times. This chain joins TRBV20-1 and TRBJ2-3; 7 bases match TRBD1. The CDR3 extends over 15 amino acids. The V gene's germline CDR1 is DFQATT and CDR2 SNEGSKA (reference sequence). Trimming at V came to 6 bases and at J to 3 bases, leaving 12 bases not matched to a gene. This CDR3 reads CSAGTGALRTDTQYF. In nucleotides, the CDR3 is TGCAGTGCCGGTACAGGGGCCCTTCGAACAGATACGCAGTATTTT.

This clonotype was counted ten times or more. The chain recombines TRBV12-3 or TRBV12-4 with TRBJ2-7; the D gene is possibly TRBD1 (6 bases). The V end was cut by 5 bases, the J end by 2 bases, with 13 bases between. This CDR3 comprises 14 residues. The CDR3: CASSLAGTPYEQYF. The DNA of the CDR3 is TGTGCCAGCAGTCTCGCCGGGACACCCTACGAGCAGTACTTC.

V is TRBV2 and J is TRBJ1-2; D remains ambiguous. From germline, CDR1 is SNHLY and CDR2 FYNNEI. The length of the CDR3 is 14 residues. V lost 7 bases and J 2 bases, leaving 14 bases between the germline ends. This CDR3 reads CASTRHEGNYGYTF. The CDR3 DNA reads TGTGCCAGCACCAGACACGAAGGAAACTATGGCTACACCTTC.